This T cell receptor (beta chain) was identified during a study of technical replicates of blood from a handful of donors. Here immunoSEQ multiplex PCR was the method, and the copy in TCRdb shows in-frame clones only, minus some. Here the sample spans almost 70,000 clones, around 91% being singletons. The germline V gene has CDR1 GTSNPN and CDR2 SVGIG (reference sequence). V lost 2 bases, J lost 6 bases, and 14 bases lay in between. CDR3 length equals 13 residues. The chain couples TRBV30 to TRBJ2-7; D may be TRBD2 (5 bases). The sequence derives from a human donor in good health. Sequencing was done on a sample of T cells isolated from PBMCs. CDR3 residues: CAWSPNSAGEQYF. The CDR3 DNA reads TGTGCCTGGAGTCCCAATTCTGCGGGCGAGCAGTACTTC.